Below are 23 T cell receptor beta chains sequenced from a single sample in a study of shared clonotypes between healthy human individuals. Repertoires were generated with immunoSEQ multiplex PCR, while TCRdb's copy carries only in-frame clones and drops some. The sample contains roughly 490,000 clones, roughly four fifths of which appear only once. Sequencing was done on a sample of PBMCs. These receptor sequences come from a woman in her forties in good health. Some clones in this sample may be carry-over from other donors' samples.

This chain joins TRBV28 and TRBJ1-2; D unclear. V was trimmed by 4 bases and J by 7 bases, leaving 13 bases between them. The CDR3 runs to 13 residues. The germline CDR1 and CDR2 sequences are MDHEN and SYDVKM. As DNA, the CDR3 is TGTGCCAGCAGTTCGCCCGCTGGGAGTGGCTACACCTTC. Encoded protein: CASSSPAGSGYTF.

This clone was seen only a few times. The chain uses TRBV29-1 and TRBJ1-2; 12 bases match TRBD1. This CDR3 comprises 13 residues. J gave up 8 bases and V 6 bases, and 7 bases lay outside the gene matches. Per the germline V gene, CDR1 is SQVTM and CDR2 is ANQGSEA. This CDR3 reads CSVGQGALEGYTF. The DNA for the CDR3 is TGCAGCGTGGGACAGGGGGCATTGGAGGGCTACACCTTC.

The genes are TRBV7-3 and TRBJ2-7; a weak D match, TRBD1 (6 bases). Per germline, CDR1 SGHTA and CDR2 FQGTGA. The V end was cut by 5 bases, the J end by 6 bases, with 17 bases between. The CDR3 extends over 14 amino acids. The CDR3 loop is CASSTQGNLGEQYF. CDR3 bases: TGTGCCAGCAGCACACAGGGTAACCTGGGCGAGCAGTACTTC. Together with reference TRBV7-3 and TRBJ2-7, the CDR3 gives the full variable domain: GAGVSQTPSNKVTEKGKYVELRCDPISGHTALYWYRQSLGQGPEFLIYFQGTGAADDSGLPNDRFFAVRPEGSVSTLKIQRTERGDSAVYLCASSTQGNLGEQYFGPGTRLTVT.

This clone was counted between two and nine times. The chain has TRBV4-1 and TRBJ2-6; a possible D gene is TRBD1 (7 bases). CDR3 size: 20 residues. The V gene lost 4 bases and the J gene lost 4 bases, with 26 bases spanning the gap. Looked up from germline, CDR1 is MGHRA and CDR2 is YSYEKL. The CDR3 is CASSRSPRQGGSGGANVLTF. The CDR3 coding sequence is TGCGCCAGCAGCCGATCCCCCCGACAGGGAGGTTCGGGGGGGGCCAACGTCCTGACTTTC.

V gene TRBV5-1 combines with J gene TRBJ1-4; D might be TRBD1 (5 bases). This CDR3 comprises 18 residues. V lost 5 bases and J lost 2, with 22 bases in between. Germline V lookup: CDR1 SGHRS, CDR2 YFSETQ. CDR3 protein: CASSGGLHLRATNEKLFF. The DNA of the CDR3 is TGCGCCAGCAGTGGGGGACTCCACCTCCGGGCGACTAATGAAAAACTGTTTTTT.

This clone was picked up one time. The chain joins TRBV7-9 to TRBJ1-6; D uncertain. Deletions cut 6 bases from V and 7 bases from J, with 10 bases between. CDR1 is SEHNR, CDR2 FQNEAQ, per germline (reference sequence). The CDR3 runs to 13 residues. CDR3 protein: CASSDLVNSPLHF. In nucleotides, the CDR3 is TGTGCCAGCAGTGATTTGGTGAATTCACCCCTCCACTTT.

The J gene is TRBJ1-4, the V gene TRBV5-1; D remains unclear. CDR3 length: 15 amino acids. Trimming cost V 0 bases and J 8 bases, with 14 bases left between them. The germline gives CDR1 SGHRS, CDR2 YFSETQ. CDR3 nucleotide sequence: TGCGCCAGCAGCTTGGGGCCTACGGGGAGGGAAAAACTGTTTTTT. Translation gives CASSLGPTGREKLFF.

The gene calls are TRBV6-5 and TRBJ2-7; 10 bases are a match to TRBD2. Germline V gives CDR1 MNHEY, CDR2 SVGAGI. CDR3 length: 15 amino acids. After removal of 1 base from V and 6 bases from J, the junction contained 6 bases not matched to a gene. The CDR3 reads CASSYLLAGVFEQYF. CDR3 nucleotide sequence: TGTGCCAGCAGTTACTTGCTAGCGGGAGTCTTCGAGCAGTACTTC.

V gene TRBV19 combines with J gene TRBJ1-2; D is possibly TRBD1 (5 bases). Deletions cut 3 bases from V and 4 bases from J, with 12 bases between. The germline CDR1 and CDR2 sequences are LNHDA and SQIVND (reference sequence). CDR3 length equals 14 residues. CDR3 loop: CASSMGGASYGYTF. The CDR3 region has the DNA TGTGCCAGTAGTATGGGGGGAGCCAGCTATGGCTACACCTTC. The full variable domain, in which reference TRBV19 and TRBJ1-2 provide the parts outside the CDR3, is DGGITQSPKYLFRKEGQNVTLSCEQNLNHDAMYWYRQDPGQGLRLIYYSQIVNDFQKGDIAEGYSVSREKKESFPLTVTSAQKNPTAFYLCASSMGGASYGYTFGSGTRLTVV.

This clone was observed many times. This chain links TRBV28 with TRBJ1-1; no clear D gene. V lost 5 bases and J 3 bases, leaving 10 bases between the germline ends. The CDR3 consists of 13 residues. Germline V CDR1 and CDR2: MDHEN, SYDVKM. CDR3 in amino acids: CASSQGMDTEAFF. The CDR3 nucleotides are TGTGCCAGCAGTCAAGGGATGGACACTGAAGCTTTCTTT.

The chain uses TRBV7-2 and TRBJ2-7; D call uncertain. The CDR3 is 14 amino acids. Germline CDR1 and CDR2: SGHTA and FQGNSA. Trimming cost V 4 bases and J 2 bases, with 12 bases left between them. This chain's CDR3 is CASSSPDFPYEQYF. DNA of the CDR3: TGTGCCAGCAGCTCGCCCGATTTCCCCTACGAGCAGTACTTC. The complete variable domain, with remaining parts taken from reference TRBV7-2 and TRBJ2-7, reads GAGVSQSPSNKVTEKGKDVELRCDPISGHTALYWYRQSLGQGLEFLIYFQGNSAPDKSGLPSDRFSAERTGGSVSTLTIQRTQQEDSAVYLCASSSPDFPYEQYFGPGTRLTVT.

This clone was observed a few times. V is TRBV5-1 and J is TRBJ1-1; D is uncertain. The CDR3 runs 14 residues. The V end was cut by 1 base, the J end by 2 bases, with 9 bases between. The germline CDR1 and CDR2 sequences are SGHRS and YFSETQ. This CDR3 reads CASSLYSANTEAFF. The CDR3 region has the DNA TGCGCCAGCAGCTTGTACTCGGCCAACACTGAAGCTTTCTTT.

The chain employs TRBV2 and TRBJ2-5; perhaps TRBD2 as D (6 bases). The V gene lost 8 bases and the J gene lost 1 base, with 11 bases spanning the gap. The CDR3 sequence is 13 residues long. Germline V gene sequence: CDR1 SNHLY, CDR2 FYNNEI. The CDR3 coding sequence is TGTGCCAGCTGTAGGGGACTCCAAGAGACCCAGTACTTC. Its protein product is CASCRGLQETQYF. Complete variable domain (other parts from reference TRBV2 and TRBJ2-5): EPEVTQTPSHQVTQMGQEVILRCVPISNHLYFYWYRQILGQKVEFLVSFYNNEISEKSEIFDDQFSVERPDGSNFTLKIRSTKLEDSAMYFCASCRGLQETQYFGPGTRLLVL.

The CDR3 nucleotides read TGTGCCAGTAGTTCTGTGACTGACCAGTTCTTC. It yields the protein CASSSVTDQFF. The chain carries TRBV19 and TRBJ2-1; no clear D gene. Germline V gene lookup returns CDR1 LNHDA and CDR2 SQIVND (reference sequence). V was pared by 5 bases and J by 13 bases, with 12 bases between. The CDR3 loop spans 11 amino acids. Full variable domain (missing parts from reference TRBV19 and TRBJ2-1): DGGITQSPKYLFRKEGQNVTLSCEQNLNHDAMYWYRQDPGQGLRLIYYSQIVNDFQKGDIAEGYSVSREKKESFPLTVTSAQKNPTAFYLCASSSVTDQFFGPGTRLTVL.

This clone appeared a few times. The gene calls are TRBV28 and TRBJ1-2; 7 bases map to TRBD1. The CDR3 spans 15 residues. The V segment lost 3 bases and the J segment 5 bases; nucleotides outside the gene matches: 9. CDR1 and CDR2 (germline): MDHEN, SYDVKM. This CDR3 reads CASSFGLGQFYGYTF. In nucleotides, the CDR3 is TGTGCCAGCAGTTTTGGTCTGGGACAGTTTTATGGCTACACCTTC.

This clone came up once. The chain links TRBV19 to TRBJ2-1, with 9 bases lining up with TRBD2. Germline CDR1 is LNHDA and CDR2 is SQIVND (reference sequence). The CDR3 sequence is 16 residues long. Losses at the gene ends were 5 bases for V and 4 bases for J; bases not matched to a gene: 9. The DNA for the CDR3 is TGTGCCAGTAGTCCCAGGCTAGCGGGAACATACAATGAGCAGTTCTTC. Translated, it gives CASSPRLAGTYNEQFF.

On this clone itself: The identical CDR3 is also encoded by other nucleotide sequences in the sample. This rearrangement joins TRBV18 to TRBJ2-7; 9 positions match TRBD1. Germline lookup yields CDR1 KGHSH and CDR2 LQKENI. This CDR3 spans 15 amino acids. After removal of 3 bases from V and 0 bases from J, the junction contained 3 bases not matched to a gene. The CDR3, as DNA: TGTGCCAGCTCACCGCCGACAGGGGGCTCCTACGAGCAGTACTTC. This encodes CASSPPTGGSYEQYF.

This rearrangement joins TRBV27 to TRBJ2-1; 12 nucleotides align to TRBD2. J was trimmed by 3 bases and V by 6 bases; bases with no gene match: 6. The germline V gene has CDR1 MNHEY and CDR2 SMNVEV (reference sequence). This CDR3 is built from 16 residues. CDR3 coding DNA: TGTGCCAGCAGCCGACGGACTAGCGGGGTCTACAATGAGCAGTTCTTC. Translation gives CASSRRTSGVYNEQFF.

The V gene is TRBV6-5, the J gene TRBJ2-7, with 9 bases matching TRBD1. This CDR3 is built from 15 residues. Germline lookup yields CDR1 MNHEY and CDR2 SVGAGI. Trimming cost V 0 bases and J 4 bases; bases outside gene matches: 4. The CDR3 region is CASSYSGTGQYEQYF. The CDR3 DNA sequence: TGTGCCAGCAGTTACTCGGGGACAGGGCAGTACGAGCAGTACTTC.

The chain joins TRBV4-3 to TRBJ2-1; 9 bases fit TRBD2. This CDR3 region has 18 residues. Germline-derived CDR1 and CDR2 are LGHNA and YSLEER. Unmatched junction bases numbered 9, after V lost 0 bases and J lost 3 bases. Here the CDR3 DNA reads TGCGCCAGCAGCCAAGAGTGGGCTAGCGGGGACCTCTACAATGAGCAGTTCTTC. Encoded protein: CASSQEWASGDLYNEQFF.

Concerning this clone: This specimen includes other DNA sequences encoding the same CDR3. The V call is TRBV28, the J call TRBJ2-7, with D maybe TRBD1 (5 bases). From germline, CDR1 is MDHEN and CDR2 SYDVKM. The CDR3 loop spans 12 amino acids. Trimming took off 6 bases at V and 4 bases at J, with 10 bases between the two ends. The chain's CDR3 is CASRPQGYEQYF. CDR3 nucleotide sequence: TGTGCCAGCAGGCCCCAGGGTTACGAGCAGTACTTC. Combining the CDR3 with reference TRBV28 and TRBJ2-7 gives the whole variable domain DVKVTQSSRYLVKRTGEKVFLECVQDMDHENMFWYRQDPGLGLRLIYFSYDVKMKEKGDIPEGYSVSREKKERFSLILESASTNQTSMYLCASRPQGYEQYFGPGTRLTVT.

V is TRBV5-1 and J is TRBJ2-3, with 13 bases fitting TRBD2. The V segment lost 0 bases and the J segment 4 bases; nucleotides outside the gene matches: 2. The germline CDR1 and CDR2 sequences are SGHRS and YFSETQ. This CDR3 is built from 16 residues. The CDR3 reads CASSLATSGRADTQYF. As DNA, the CDR3 is TGCGCCAGCAGCTTGGCCACTAGCGGGAGGGCAGATACGCAGTATTTT.

CDR3 amino acids: CASSQALSGDEQFF. DNA of the CDR3: TGTGCCAGCAGCCAAGCCCTATCCGGGGATGAGCAGTTCTTC. The V call is TRBV4-2, the J call TRBJ2-1, with D perhaps TRBD2 (5 bases). The CDR3 length is 14 residues. Per germline, CDR1 LGHNA and CDR2 YNFKEQ. Trimming stripped 1 base from V and 8 bases from J, with 12 bases between.